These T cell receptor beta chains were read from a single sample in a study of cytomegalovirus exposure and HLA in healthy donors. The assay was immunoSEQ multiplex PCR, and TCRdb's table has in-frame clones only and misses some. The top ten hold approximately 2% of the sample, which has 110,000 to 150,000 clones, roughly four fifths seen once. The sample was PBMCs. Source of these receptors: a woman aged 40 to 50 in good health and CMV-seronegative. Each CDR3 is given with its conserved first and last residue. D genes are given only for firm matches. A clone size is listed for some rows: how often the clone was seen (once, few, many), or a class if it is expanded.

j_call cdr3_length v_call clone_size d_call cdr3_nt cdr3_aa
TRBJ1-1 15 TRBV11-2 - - TGTGCCAGCAGCTTCGCGGGTGATGTTGGCACTGAAGCTTTCTTT CASSFAGDVGTEAFF
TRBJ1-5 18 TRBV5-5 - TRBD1 TGTGCCAGCAGTCCGGACAGGACTTTTCGTTATAGCAATCAGCCCCAGCATTTT CASSPDRTFRYSNQPQHF
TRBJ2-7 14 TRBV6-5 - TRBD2 TGTGCCAGCAGCTCCGGACTAGATGGGTACGAGCAGTACTTC CASSSGLDGYEQYF
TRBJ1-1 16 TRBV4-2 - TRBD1 TGTGCCAGCAGCCAAGTGACAGGGGCGCTGAACACTGAAGCTTTCTTT CASSQVTGALNTEAFF
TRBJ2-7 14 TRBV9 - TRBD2 TGTGCCAGCAGCGTAACTAGCGCCACATACGAGCAGTACTTC CASSVTSATYEQYF
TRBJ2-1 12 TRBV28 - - TGTGCCATCTCCCCGGGGTACAATGAGCAGTTCTTC CAISPGYNEQFF
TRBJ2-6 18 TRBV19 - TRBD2 TGTGCCAGTAGTATAACGGGACTAGTAAACATTGGGGCCAACGTCCTGACTTTC CASSITGLVNIGANVLTF
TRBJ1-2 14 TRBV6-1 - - TGTGCCAGCAGGAGGGACTTCAGAGTTCAGGGCTACACCTTC CASRRDFRVQGYTF
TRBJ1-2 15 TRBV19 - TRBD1 TGTGCCAGTACTGGCAAAATGACAGGGTTCTATGGCTACACCTTC CASTGKMTGFYGYTF
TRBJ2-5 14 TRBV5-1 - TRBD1 TGCGTCAGCAGGAGACAGGGGCCCCGAGAGACCCAGTACTTC CVSRRQGPRETQYF
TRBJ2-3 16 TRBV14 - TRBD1 TGTGCCAGCAGCCAAGCGCAGGGGGCGGGCACAGATACGCAGTATTTT CASSQAQGAGTDTQYF
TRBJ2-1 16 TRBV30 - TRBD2 TGTGCCTGCCTATTTCTTGGGGGGAGGGCCTACAATGAGCAGTTCTTC CACLFLGGRAYNEQFF
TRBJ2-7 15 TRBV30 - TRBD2 TGTGCCTGGAGGGCTGGGACTAGCGGGAGCCACGAGCAGTACTTC CAWRAGTSGSHEQYF
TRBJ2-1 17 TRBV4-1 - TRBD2 TGCGCCAGCAGCCTACGGGGACTAGCGGGAGGTAAAAATGAGCAGTTCTTC CASSLRGLAGGKNEQFF
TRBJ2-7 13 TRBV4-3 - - TGCGCCAGCAGCCAAGCGGACAGTAACGAGCAGTACTTC CASSQADSNEQYF
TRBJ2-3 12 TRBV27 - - TGTGCCAGCAGTTCAGTTCCCCCTACGCAGTATTTT CASSSVPPTQYF
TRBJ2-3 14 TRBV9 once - TGTGCCAGCAGCGTAGTCCCTAGCGAGGGTACGCAGTATTTT CASSVVPSEGTQYF
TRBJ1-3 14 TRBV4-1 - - TGCGCCAGCAGCCAAGCCTCCTCTGGAAACACCATATATTTT CASSQASSGNTIYF
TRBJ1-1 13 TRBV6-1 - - TGTGCCAGCAGTATCCAGATGAACACTGAAGCTTTCTTT CASSIQMNTEAFF
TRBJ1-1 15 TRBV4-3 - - TGCGCCAGCAGTAGGGGACACCAAGTAAACACTAAAGCTTTCTTT CASSRGHQVNTKAFF
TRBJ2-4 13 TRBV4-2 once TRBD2 TGTGCCAGCAGCCAAGCCAGCGGGGGATTTCAGTACTTC CASSQASGGFQYF
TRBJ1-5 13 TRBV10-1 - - TGCGCCAGCAGTGCTTATAGCAATCAGCCCCAGCATTTT CASSAYSNQPQHF
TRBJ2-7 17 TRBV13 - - TGTGCCAGCAGCACGGGACTGACAGGGTCACTCGTCTACGAGCAGTACTTC CASSTGLTGSLVYEQYF
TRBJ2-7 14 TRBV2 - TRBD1 TGTGCCTCTGGGGGGGGACAGGGGTCCTACGAGCAGTACTTC CASGGGQGSYEQYF
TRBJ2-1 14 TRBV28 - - TGTGCCAGCAGTTTAGAACGGGACTACAATGAGCAGTTCTTC CASSLERDYNEQFF
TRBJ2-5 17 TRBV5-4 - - TGTGCCAGCAGCTTGTCACGTTGGGGGGTACGAGTCGGAGCCCAGTACTTC CASSLSRWGVRVGAQYF
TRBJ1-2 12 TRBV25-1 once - TGTGCCAGCAGTGCCCCTAGCTATGGCTACACCTTC CASSAPSYGYTF
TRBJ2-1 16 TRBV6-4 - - TGTGCCAGCAGTGCATTCGGAGGGAGCTCCTACAATGAGCAGTTCTTC CASSAFGGSSYNEQFF
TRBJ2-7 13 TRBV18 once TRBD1 TGTGCCAGCTCTTGGGACAGGGACTACGAGCAGTACTTC CASSWDRDYEQYF
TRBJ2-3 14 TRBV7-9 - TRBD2 TGTGCCAGCAGCCGGGAGGTAGTAGAGGGTACGCAGTATTTT CASSREVVEGTQYF
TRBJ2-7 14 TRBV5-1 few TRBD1 TGTGCCAGCAGCTCCGGGGACAGGGTCTACGAGCAGTACTTC CASSSGDRVYEQYF
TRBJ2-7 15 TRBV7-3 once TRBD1 TGTGCCAGCAGCCCGGGGACAGGGCACTCCTACGAGCAGTACTTC CASSPGTGHSYEQYF
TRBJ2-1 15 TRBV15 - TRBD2 TGTGCCACCAGCAGGGGACTAGCGGGAGGCAATGAGCAGTTCTTC CATSRGLAGGNEQFF
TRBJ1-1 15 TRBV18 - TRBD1 TGTGCCAGCTCACCACAAAACACCGGGACAGGGGAAGCTTTCTTT CASSPQNTGTGEAFF
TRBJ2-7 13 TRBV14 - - TGTGCCAGCAGCCTAGCGGATCCCTACGAGCAGTACTTC CASSLADPYEQYF
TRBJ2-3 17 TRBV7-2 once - TGTGCCAGCAGCTTAGCCGCACCTGGGGGCGGCCCAGATACGCAGTATTTT CASSLAAPGGGPDTQYF
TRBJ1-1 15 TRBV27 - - TGTGCCAGCAGACTGCAACAGGGCCATTCTGGAGTCGCTTTCTTT CASRLQQGHSGVAFF
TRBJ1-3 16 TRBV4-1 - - TGCGCCAGCAGCCCCCCCGGGGAGGTATCTGGAAACACCATATATTTT CASSPPGEVSGNTIYF
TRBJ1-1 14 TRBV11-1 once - TGTGCCAGCAGCTTATGGGAGGGCGACACTGAAGCTTTCTTT CASSLWEGDTEAFF
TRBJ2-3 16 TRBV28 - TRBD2 TGTGCCAGCAGTTTACCTAGCGGGAGGGCCGCAGATACGCAGTATTTT CASSLPSGRAADTQYF
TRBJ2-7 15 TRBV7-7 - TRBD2 TGTGCCAGCAGCTTGGGGTCAGGGACTACCTACGAGCAGTACTTC CASSLGSGTTYEQYF
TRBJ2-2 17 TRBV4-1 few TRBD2 TGCGCCAGCAGCCAAGTTAGCGGGAGATTAAACACCGGGGAGCTGTTTTTT CASSQVSGRLNTGELFF
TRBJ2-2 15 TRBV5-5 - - TGTGCCAGCAGCGCCGCAGGGGTGGCGATCGGGGAGCTGTTTTTT CASSAAGVAIGELFF
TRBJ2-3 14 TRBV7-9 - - TGTGCCAGCTCCAATAGCGGAACCACAGATACGCAGTATTTT CASSNSGTTDTQYF
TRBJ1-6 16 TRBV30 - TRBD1 TGTGCCTGGGGGACAGGGGGGAGCTCCTATAATTCACCCCTCCACTTT CAWGTGGSSYNSPLHF
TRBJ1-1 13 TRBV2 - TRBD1 TGTGCCAGCAGTGGACAGGGGGCACCTGAAGCTTTCTTT CASSGQGAPEAFF
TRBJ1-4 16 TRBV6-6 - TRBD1 TGTGCCAGCAGCTCGACAGGGGCTCCAACTAATGAAAAACTGTTTTTT CASSSTGAPTNEKLFF
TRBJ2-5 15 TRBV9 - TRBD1 TGTGCCAGCAGCGGGACCGGGACAGGGATGGAGACCCAGTACTTC CASSGTGTGMETQYF
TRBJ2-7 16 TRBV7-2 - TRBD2 TGTGCCAGCAGCTTCCTGGGACTAGCGGTCTCCTACGAGCAGTACTTC CASSFLGLAVSYEQYF
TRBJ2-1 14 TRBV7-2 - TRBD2 TGTGCCAGCTCCGAGACTAGCGTCTACAATGAGCAGTTCTTC CASSETSVYNEQFF
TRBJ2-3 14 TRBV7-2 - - TGTGCCAGTAGGCCGGGAACGGGGTCAGATACGCAGTATTTT CASRPGTGSDTQYF
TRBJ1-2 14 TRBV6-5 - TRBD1 TGTGCCAGCAGTTACGAAGGCAGGGGGTATGGCTACACCTTC CASSYEGRGYGYTF
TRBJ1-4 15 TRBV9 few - TGTGCCAGCAGCGTAGGGGTTGCGGCTAATGAAAAACTGTTTTTT CASSVGVAANEKLFF
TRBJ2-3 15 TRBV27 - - TGTGCCAGCAGTTCACCGATCTTAGAGGCAGATACGCAGTATTTT CASSSPILEADTQYF